This T cell receptor beta chain appears in the sequencing data of a study of CD8+CD57+ T cells in acquired aplastic anemia. General study points: Patients shared around 31 CD8+ CDR3 sequences with controls.

For CDR3 and TCR beta VDJ profiling, genomic DNA was the template used. TCRdb independently ran MiXCR on the reads; one entry per CDR3 protein. The repertoire holds 350,000 to 450,000 distinct CDR3 sequences, with around 68% as singletons. This clonotype was recorded only once. The antigen remains unidentified. This CDR3 has 17 residues. Germline lookup yields CDR1 DFQATT and CDR2 SNEGSKA (reference sequence). V dropped 6 bases and J dropped 3; count of bases not matched to a gene: 13. The clonotype comes from a human donor in good health, serving as a control. The V and J genes are TRBV20-1 and TRBJ2-6, with 8 bases lining up with TRBD1. The specimen sequenced was sorted CD4+, CD8+, or CD8+CD57+ T cells (not recorded which) from PBMCs. The CDR3 coding sequence is TGCAGTGCCGTGGGGGGCAGGGGGCTATTTGGGGCCAACGTCCTGACTTTC. Translation gives CSAVGGRGLFGANVLTF.